This T cell receptor beta chain was sequenced during a study of Ad26.COV2.S vaccination and SARS-CoV-2 variants. Study information: The COV1001 Ad26.COV2.S trial arm included the donor. Recipients of Ad26.COV2.S got it intramuscularly, once or twice 56 days apart. General study results and limits: Reported post-vaccination CD8+ and CD4+ T cell responses to spike showed substantial breadth.

The CDR3 has 15 amino acids. Trimming cost V 2 bases and J 3 bases, with 14 bases left between them. Per the germline V gene, CDR1 is SGHNT and CDR2 is YYREEE (reference sequence). With regard to this clone: Its antigen is unknown.

The treatment is: over 15 received Ad26.COV2.S at low or high dose, single or two shots; several received placebo; per-sample allocation not given. Sampling occurred on day 63 after the first vaccine or placebo injection. Within Boston, the person who donated was an adult of 18-55 years. Assay: immunoSEQ multiplex PCR; the TCRdb copy retains only in-frame clones and omits some. The sample shows 330,000 or so clones, around 90% of them seen only once. V is TRBV5-4 and J is TRBJ1-1; D gene unclear. This clonotype originated in a person between 18 and 59 years old who received the Ad26.COV2.S COVID-19 vaccine or a placebo. The input for sequencing was peripheral blood, taken in a trial of Ad26.COV2.S vaccine versus placebo. DNA of the CDR3: TGTGCCAGCAGCTTTCTCGTCTCACCGGACACTGAAGCTTTCTTT. As protein: CASSFLVSPDTEAFF.